These 10 T cell receptor beta chains came from one sample sequenced in a study of T cells expressing NK-cell markers. For each CDR3 protein, TCRdb gives one entry from its re-call of the 5' RACE reads, without DNA. Its table lists 200,000 to 300,000 distinct CDR3 sequences. Sequencing used blood T cells: a sorted CD56 or NKG2C T cell subset, CD4+ or CD8+ T cells, or bulk PBMC T cells (not recorded which). Source of these receptors: a man aged 18-30 years in good health.

V usage is TRBV12-3 or TRBV12-4 and J usage is TRBJ2-5; TCRdb designates TRBD1, a call that cannot be tested without DNA. The CDR3 spans 15 residues. The CDR3 sequence: CASSFFGTSPAPQYF.

CDR3 sequence: CASTSRYNEQFF. This chain uses TRBV6-2 or TRBV6-3 with TRBJ2-1; checking the TCRdb D call of TRBD2 is not possible without DNA. Germline lookup yields CDR1 MNHEY and CDR2 SVGEGT. The CDR3 length is 12 residues.

The V and J genes are TRBV7-9 and TRBJ2-3; TCRdb returns TRBD2, unconfirmable since there is no DNA. This CDR3 region has 14 residues. Looked up from germline, CDR1 is SEHNR and CDR2 is FQNEAQ (reference sequence). The CDR3: CASTSRGSTDTQYF.

The chain combines TRBV5-6 with TRBJ2-5; the TRBD2 assignment by TCRdb is unverifiable without DNA. This CDR3 is built from 14 residues. Germline V CDR1 and CDR2: SGHDT, YYEEEE. CDR3 protein: CASSAGLAQETQYF.

This chain links TRBV9 with TRBJ2-7; TCRdb's D gene call, TRBD1, goes unchecked for lack of DNA. This CDR3 has 14 amino acids. The germline V gene has CDR1 SGDLS and CDR2 YYNGEE. The CDR3: CASSAGTGRYEQYF.

The chain employs TRBV27 and TRBJ2-1; with no DNA, the TCRdb D assignment of TRBD2 cannot be verified. Germline CDR1 and CDR2: MNHEY and SMNVEV (reference sequence). The CDR3 consists of 13 residues. The CDR3 here is CASSIVAGNEQFF.

The chain carries TRBV28 and TRBJ2-4; TCRdb gives TRBD2 as the D gene, but with no DNA this cannot be confirmed. Germline values: CDR1 MDHEN, CDR2 SYDVKM. The CDR3 sequence is 13 residues long. CDR3 amino acids: CASRGTSGNIQYF.

J is TRBJ2-1 and V is TRBV5-1. This CDR3 is 18 amino acids long. Germline CDR1 reads SGHRS; CDR2 reads YFSETQ. This CDR3 reads CASSWPDGGRTTGNEQFF.

The CDR3 loop reads CSALPLGNYGYTF. This rearrangement joins TRBV20-1 to TRBJ1-2. Germline CDR1 and CDR2: DFQATT and SNEGSKA (reference sequence). The CDR3 has 13 residues.

The chain combines TRBV10-3 with TRBJ2-3; TCRdb proposes TRBD1, but this gene call is untestable without DNA. CDR1 and CDR2 from the germline V gene are ENHRY and SYGVKD. The CDR3 covers 18 residues. CDR3 sequence reads: CAISESGTGGMGTDTQYF.